The clone carrying this TCR beta chain was observed once. The sample is drawn from a study of blood T cell repertoires in COVID-19. The wider study: Collection of acute and convalescent COVID-19 samples took place in the United States, Italy and Spain.

Between the trimmed V and J ends, which lost 6 bases and 3 bases, there was a span of 8 bases. This CDR3 has 12 amino acids. The assay was immunoSEQ multiplex PCR, and TCRdb's table has in-frame clones only and misses some. The sample has about 180,000 clones, roughly 80% seen once; the top ten hold 5.6%. The rearrangement uses TRBV12-3 or TRBV12-4 and TRBJ1-2; no definite D call. The TCR comes from a middle-aged woman with acute COVID-19. The sample was PBMCs or T cells enriched from blood (not recorded which). CDR3 amino acids: CASSTEDYGYTF. In DNA, the CDR3 is TGTGCCAGCAGCACTGAGGACTATGGCTACACCTTC.